This is a list of T cell receptor beta chains from one sample in a study of T cell responses to AZD1222 COVID-19 vaccine. Produced via immunoSEQ multiplex PCR; TCRdb's table is partial and in-frame only. The sample consists of roughly 90,000 clones, around nine tenths of them appearing once. The sequencing here drew on peripheral blood, taken on day 0 of MenACWY control vaccination. Source of these receptors: an adult in good health. The CDR3 runs from the conserved cysteine through the conserved F or W. A D gene is named only where the DNA matches it firmly. Clone size is stated in some rows and not others, as once, few, many or a class when expanded.

>16|TRBJ1-5|NA|TRBV5-8|NA
CASSFGGQRGNQPQHF
TGTGCCAGCAGCTTCGGGGGGCAACGGGGCAATCAGCCCCAGCATTTT
>15|TRBJ1-6|NA|TRBV7-7|TRBD1
CASSEGTGGNSPLHF
TGTGCCAGCAGCGAAGGGACAGGGGGAAATTCACCCCTCCACTTT
>16|TRBJ1-6|once|TRBV3-1/TRBV3-2|TRBD1
CASSQEGQGWNSPLHF
TGTGCCAGCAGCCAAGAAGGACAGGGGTGGAATTCACCCCTCCACTTT
>14|TRBJ2-7|NA|TRBV5-6|NA
CASSFEVGHYEQYF
TGTGCCAGCAGCTTTGAGGTGGGGCACTACGAGCAGTACTTC
>15|TRBJ2-5|once|TRBV30|TRBD2
CAWDLAGNNQETQYF
TGTGCCTGGGACCTAGCGGGTAATAACCAAGAGACCCAGTACTTC
>15|TRBJ1-5|once|TRBV24-1|NA
CATSDFLQGYQPQHF
TGTGCCACCAGTGATTTTCTTCAGGGGTACCAGCCCCAGCATTTT
>20|TRBJ1-5|NA|TRBV2|TRBD1
CASSAPGDRGPGDSNQPQHF
TGTGCCAGCAGTGCCCCTGGGGACAGGGGGCCTGGGGATAGCAATCAGCCCCAGCATTTT
>15|TRBJ2-7|NA|TRBV27|TRBD2
CASRTSVLSSYEQYF
TGTGCCAGCAGGACTAGCGTGCTGAGCTCCTACGAGCAGTACTTC
>15|TRBJ2-1|NA|TRBV14|NA
CASSQDLLVTGEQFF
TGTGCCAGCAGCCAAGATCTTTTGGTAACGGGTGAGCAGTTCTTC
>12|TRBJ2-7|NA|TRBV29-1|NA
CSVLAGPYEQYF
TGCAGCGTTTTGGCAGGCCCCTACGAGCAGTACTTC
>14|TRBJ2-4|NA|TRBV28|TRBD2
CASIGGGIQNIQYF
TGTGCCAGCATTGGGGGGGGGATCCAAAACATTCAGTACTTC
>14|TRBJ1-6|NA|TRBV7-9|NA
CASSNRAPNSPLHF
TGTGCCAGCAGCAACCGGGCTCCGAATTCACCCCTCCACTTT
>17|TRBJ2-7|once|TRBV18|NA
CASATFGAGGGAGEQYF
TGTGCCAGCGCCACCTTCGGCGCTGGAGGGGGCGCGGGTGAGCAGTACTTC
>14|TRBJ2-7|few|TRBV9|NA
CASTPGGEGYEQYF
TGTGCCAGCACCCCAGGGGGGGAGGGCTACGAGCAGTACTTC
>16|TRBJ2-2|NA|TRBV20-1|NA
CSASSPWGGTTGELFF
TGCAGTGCTAGTTCGCCCTGGGGCGGGACCACCGGGGAGCTGTTTTTT
>19|TRBJ2-3|NA|TRBV4-2|TRBD2
CASSQLGTSGSDSPDTQYF
TGTGCCAGCAGCCAACTCGGGACTAGCGGGAGCGACTCCCCAGATACGCAGTATTTT
>14|TRBJ1-1|NA|TRBV5-1|NA
CASMEAVVRTEAFF
TGCGCCAGCATGGAAGCGGTGGTACGCACTGAAGCTTTCTTT
>14|TRBJ2-5|NA|TRBV5-1|NA
CASSPQPGQETQYF
TGCGCCAGCAGCCCACAGCCTGGACAAGAGACCCAGTACTTC
>14|TRBJ2-7|once|TRBV28|NA
CASSFGDKSYEQYF
TGTGCCAGCAGTTTTGGAGACAAGTCCTACGAGCAGTACTTC
>17|TRBJ1-4|once|TRBV4-1|TRBD1
CASSQVGQGATNEKLFF
TGCGCCAGCAGCCAGGTCGGACAGGGGGCAACTAATGAAAAACTGTTTTTT
>17|TRBJ1-3|NA|TRBV5-1|NA
CASSLESGPFSGNTIYF
TGCGCCAGCAGCTTGGAGTCAGGGCCTTTTTCTGGAAACACCATATATTTT
>19|TRBJ2-3|NA|TRBV7-6|TRBD2
CASSSLGGLAEEGTDTQYF
TGTGCCAGCAGCTCGCTCGGAGGACTAGCGGAAGAAGGGACAGATACGCAGTATTTT
>12|TRBJ2-2|NA|TRBV7-6|NA
CASSSNTGELFF
TGTGCCAGCAGCTCGAACACCGGGGAGCTGTTTTTT
>15|TRBJ1-6|NA|TRBV4-1|NA
CASSQEGGAGSPLHF
TGCGCCAGCAGCCAAGAGGGGGGCGCGGGTTCACCCCTCCACTTT
>15|TRBJ2-2|once|TRBV9|NA
CASSVGGWNTGELFF
TGTGCCAGCAGCGTAGGGGGCTGGAACACCGGGGAGCTGTTTTTT
>11|TRBJ2-1|NA|TRBV7-9|NA
CASSQNNEQFF
TGTGCCAGCAGCCAGAACAATGAGCAGTTCTTC
>15|TRBJ2-1|NA|TRBV7-2|NA
CASSLLSGLQNEQFF
TGTGCCAGCAGCTTACTAAGCGGGCTGCAGAATGAGCAGTTCTTC
>15|TRBJ2-1|NA|TRBV5-4|TRBD2
CASSPTSGIYNEQFF
TGTGCCAGCAGCCCCACTAGCGGCATTTACAATGAGCAGTTCTTC
>16|TRBJ1-5|NA|TRBV30|TRBD1
CAWRRQGYGGNQPQHF
TGTGCCTGGAGAAGACAGGGGTATGGTGGCAATCAGCCCCAGCATTTT
>13|TRBJ2-7|once|TRBV27|NA
CASSPRQRYEQYF
TGTGCCAGCAGTCCTCGACAGCGGTACGAGCAGTACTTC
>13|TRBJ1-5|NA|TRBV25-1|NA
CASGTHDNQPQHF
TGTGCCAGCGGGACACATGATAATCAGCCCCAGCATTTT
>13|TRBJ1-2|NA|TRBV3-1/TRBV3-2|TRBD1
CASSPRTGNGYTF
TGTGCCAGCAGCCCTCGGACAGGGAATGGCTACACCTTC
>15|TRBJ1-3|NA|TRBV7-2|TRBD1
CASSPQGTEGNTIYF
TGTGCCAGCAGCCCGCAGGGGACAGAAGGAAACACCATATATTTT
>15|TRBJ1-5|NA|TRBV19|NA
CASSIIGQSNQPQHF
TGTGCCAGTAGTATAATAGGACAGTCTAATCAGCCCCAGCATTTT
>13|TRBJ2-2|NA|TRBV12-3/TRBV12-4|NA
CASRPINTGELFF
TGTGCCAGCAGGCCGATTAACACCGGGGAGCTGTTTTTT
>12|TRBJ1-4|NA|TRBV6-2/TRBV6-3|NA
CASSGVGGKLFF
TGTGCCAGCAGTGGGGTGGGAGGAAAACTGTTTTTT
>13|TRBJ1-1|NA|TRBV11-2|NA
CASSRDYQTEAFF
TGTGCCAGCAGCCGGGACTATCAGACTGAAGCTTTCTTT
>13|TRBJ1-2|NA|TRBV3-1/TRBV3-2|NA
CASTRTEGGGYTF
TGTGCCAGCACCCGGACGGAAGGAGGAGGCTACACCTTC
>13|TRBJ2-3|NA|TRBV2|NA
CASREAGADTQYF
TGTGCCAGCAGGGAGGCCGGTGCAGATACGCAGTATTTT
>17|TRBJ1-1|NA|TRBV9|NA
CASSVVSFGTSNTEAFF
TGTGCCAGCAGCGTAGTAAGTTTCGGGACCTCGAACACTGAAGCTTTCTTT
>13|TRBJ2-7|once|TRBV7-9|NA
CASSPGQVREQYF
TGTGCCAGCAGCCCGGGGCAGGTAAGGGAGCAGTACTTC
>14|TRBJ1-1|NA|TRBV9|NA
CASSVAWSRTEAFF
TGTGCCAGCAGCGTAGCTTGGAGCCGCACTGAAGCTTTCTTT
>15|TRBJ1-2|once|TRBV10-1|NA
CASSVRRRRGDGYTF
TGCGCCAGCAGTGTAAGACGTCGGCGGGGCGATGGCTACACCTTC
>14|TRBJ1-2|NA|TRBV3-1/TRBV3-2|NA
CASSQVGGNYGYTF
TGTGCCAGCAGCCAAGTAGGGGGTAACTATGGCTACACCTTC
>14|TRBJ1-1|once|TRBV6-2/TRBV6-3|NA
CASSSTGPNTEAFF
TGTGCCAGCAGTTCCACAGGGCCGAACACTGAAGCTTTCTTT
>13|TRBJ2-7|NA|TRBV5-1|TRBD2
CASRGTSGYEQYF
TGCGCCAGCAGGGGGACTAGCGGCTACGAGCAGTACTTC
>17|TRBJ2-7|NA|TRBV11-2|TRBD1
CASSSYYPDRGIYEQYF
TGTGCCAGCAGCTCCTACTACCCCGACAGGGGTATATACGAGCAGTACTTC
>13|TRBJ2-7|NA|TRBV19|TRBD1
CASSPDRVYEQYF
TGTGCCAGTAGCCCAGACAGGGTCTACGAGCAGTACTTC
>15|TRBJ2-7|NA|TRBV18|TRBD1
CASSLGTGTTGEQYF
TGTGCCAGCTCACTAGGGACAGGGACGACGGGGGAGCAGTACTTC
>15|TRBJ2-7|NA|TRBV5-4|TRBD2
CASSLSGRASGEQYF
TGTGCCAGCAGCCTCAGCGGGAGGGCCTCGGGGGAGCAGTACTTC
>19|TRBJ2-1|NA|TRBV21-1|NA
CASSKLVGLPEIYPNEQFF
TGTGCCAGCAGCAAATTGGTGGGACTACCCGAAATATACCCCAATGAGCAGTTCTTC
>17|TRBJ1-4|NA|TRBV21-1|NA
CASSPQEGSQVGEKLFF
TGTGCCAGCAGCCCGCAGGAGGGGTCCCAGGTTGGTGAAAAACTGTTTTTT
>14|TRBJ2-7|NA|TRBV19|TRBD1
CASAGQGSAYEQYF
TGTGCCAGTGCGGGACAGGGGAGCGCCTACGAGCAGTACTTC
>14|TRBJ2-5|NA|TRBV13|TRBD1
CASSLGTGEETQYF
TGTGCCAGCAGCTTAGGGACAGGGGAAGAGACCCAGTACTTC
>12|TRBJ2-2|NA|TRBV7-2|NA
CASSEYTGELFF
TGTGCCAGCAGCGAATACACCGGGGAGCTGTTTTTT
>15|TRBJ1-5|NA|TRBV7-8|NA
CASSLLSLGNQPQHF
TGTGCCAGCAGCTTATTAAGTTTGGGCAATCAGCCCCAGCATTTT
>14|TRBJ2-7|NA|TRBV30|NA
CAWSVSRQPYEQYF
TGTGCCTGGAGTGTATCCAGACAACCCTACGAGCAGTACTTC
>17|TRBJ2-5|NA|TRBV19|NA
CASSLGRPRRDQETQYF
TGTGCCAGTAGTCTCGGAAGACCCAGGAGAGATCAAGAGACCCAGTACTTC
>16|TRBJ2-1|NA|TRBV20-1|TRBD2
CSASPGLAFPFNEQFF
TGCAGTGCTAGTCCGGGACTAGCTTTTCCGTTCAATGAGCAGTTCTTC
>13|TRBJ2-2|NA|TRBV28|TRBD2
CASTGGGTGELFF
TGTGCCAGCACCGGGGGGGGGACCGGGGAGCTGTTTTTT